The 9 T cell receptor beta chains below were found in one sample sequenced in a study of CD8 T cells in Susac syndrome. RNA was extracted with the RNeasy kit, and a quantity of about 0.5 to 1 ug was reverse transcribed using random hexamers. A single record per CDR3 protein comes from TCRdb applying MiXCR to the immunoSEQ multiplex PCR reads. The table shows roughly 200,000 distinct CDR3 sequences, with about 95% occurring only once. Material: CD4+ T cells from PBMCs. The source is a human donor in good health.

The rearrangement links TRBV29-1 to TRBJ2-7, with 13 bases that match TRBD2. This CDR3 is built from 14 residues. The trim removed 6 bases at V and 4 bases at J, leaving 6 bases unmatched. Germline values: CDR1 SQVTM, CDR2 ANQGSEA. The CDR3 loop reads CSVGGLAGMYEQYF. DNA of the CDR3: TGCAGCGTGGGGGGACTAGCGGGAATGTACGAGCAGTACTTC.

V and J are TRBV9 and TRBJ2-1, with TRBD2 matching over 10 bases. Looked up from germline, CDR1 is SGDLS and CDR2 is YYNGEE. This CDR3 is 16 amino acids long. V lost 2 bases to trimming and J lost 0 bases; unmatched junction nucleotides: 2. CDR3 coding DNA: TGTGCCAGCAGCGTTAGCGGGAGGTTCTCCTACAATGAGCAGTTCTTC. As protein: CASSVSGRFSYNEQFF.

This chain uses TRBV4-2 with TRBJ2-5; D might be TRBD1 (6 bases). From germline, CDR1 is LGHNA and CDR2 YNFKEQ. This CDR3 region has 15 residues. Trimming took off 0 bases at V and 3 bases at J, with 11 bases between the two ends. In nucleotides, the CDR3 is TGTGCCAGCAGCCAAGAACAGGGTTCCAAAGAGACCCAGTACTTC. It codes for CASSQEQGSKETQYF.

V gene TRBV4-3 combines with J gene TRBJ2-3; unclear D gene. V was trimmed by 3 bases and J by 3 bases, leaving 10 bases between them. CDR3 length: 14 residues. CDR1 and CDR2 (germline): LGHNA, YSLEER. Here the CDR3 reads CASSQGSRTDTQYF. The CDR3 nucleotides are TGCGCCAGCAGCCAGGGAAGCAGAACAGATACGCAGTATTTT.

This rearrangement joins TRBV20-1 to TRBJ2-1; 11 bases map to TRBD2. This CDR3 is built from 16 residues. Trimming cost V 6 bases and J 6 bases; bases outside gene matches: 13. Germline CDR1 reads DFQATT; CDR2 reads SNEGSKA (reference sequence). The CDR3 coding sequence is TGCAGTGCCAAGGCTTGGGGGACTAGCGGTCTCAATGAGCAGTTCTTC. Its translation: CSAKAWGTSGLNEQFF.

A single count supports this clonotype. This chain links TRBV6-4 with TRBJ2-2; 7 positions agree with TRBD2. The CDR3 contains 17 residues. Germline V lookup: CDR1 MRHNA, CDR2 SNTAGT. V dropped 5 bases and J dropped 0; count of bases not matched to a gene: 9. CDR3 nucleotide sequence: TGTGCCAGCAGTCCCAGACTAAGCGGGACGAACACCGGGGAGCTGTTTTTT. Amino acids: CASSPRLSGTNTGELFF.

The V call is TRBV30, the J call TRBJ2-1, with 10 bases lining up with TRBD2. Germline CDR1 reads GTSNPN; CDR2 reads SVGIG (reference sequence). Germline trimming cut 4 bases from V and 8 bases from J; bases unmatched to any gene: 11. The CDR3 has 15 amino acids. This chain's CDR3 is CAWKLGLAGEDEQFF. As DNA, the CDR3 is TGTGCCTGGAAATTGGGCCTAGCGGGAGAGGATGAGCAGTTCTTC.

In DNA form, the CDR3 reads TGCAGCGTTGAAACCGGGACAGGGGCTGAAGCTTTCTTT. Its protein is CSVETGTGAEAFF. The V call is TRBV29-1, the J call TRBJ1-1; 10 nucleotides agree with TRBD1. The CDR3 covers 13 residues. CDR1 and CDR2 (germline): SQVTM, ANQGSEA. V shed 2 bases and J 6 bases; nucleotides not matched to a gene: 3.

The gene calls are TRBV9 and TRBJ2-5, with 10 bases fitting TRBD2. J lost 1 base, V lost 4 bases, and 4 bases had no gene match. The CDR3 extends over 15 amino acids. The germline CDR1 and CDR2 sequences are SGDLS and YYNGEE. Here the CDR3 reads CASSYGTSAQETQYF. The CDR3 DNA reads TGTGCCAGCAGCTACGGGACTAGCGCCCAAGAGACCCAGTACTTC. Together with reference TRBV9 and TRBJ2-5, the CDR3 gives the full variable domain: DSGVTQTPKHLITATGQRVTLRCSPRSGDLSVYWYQQSLDQGLQFLIQYYNGEERAKGNILERFSAQQFPDLHSELNLSSLELGDSALYFCASSYGTSAQETQYFGPGTRLLVL.